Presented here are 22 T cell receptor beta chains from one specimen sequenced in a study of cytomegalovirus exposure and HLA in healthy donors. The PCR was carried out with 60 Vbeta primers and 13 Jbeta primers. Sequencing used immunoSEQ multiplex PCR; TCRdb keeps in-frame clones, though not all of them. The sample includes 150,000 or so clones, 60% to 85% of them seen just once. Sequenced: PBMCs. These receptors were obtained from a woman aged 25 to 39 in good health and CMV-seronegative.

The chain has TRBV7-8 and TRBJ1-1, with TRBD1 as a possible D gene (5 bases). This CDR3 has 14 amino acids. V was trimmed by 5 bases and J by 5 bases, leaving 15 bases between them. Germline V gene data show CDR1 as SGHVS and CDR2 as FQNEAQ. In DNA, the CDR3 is TGTGCCAGCAGCCCGGACACTTACACAACTGAAGCTTTCTTT. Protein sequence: CASSPDTYTTEAFF.

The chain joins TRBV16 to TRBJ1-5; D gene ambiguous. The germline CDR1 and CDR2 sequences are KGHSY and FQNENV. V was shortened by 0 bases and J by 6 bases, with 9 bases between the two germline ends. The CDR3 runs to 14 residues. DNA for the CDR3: TGTGCCAGCAGCCAATCAGGAGCGACTCAGCCCCAGCATTTT. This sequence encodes CASSQSGATQPQHF.

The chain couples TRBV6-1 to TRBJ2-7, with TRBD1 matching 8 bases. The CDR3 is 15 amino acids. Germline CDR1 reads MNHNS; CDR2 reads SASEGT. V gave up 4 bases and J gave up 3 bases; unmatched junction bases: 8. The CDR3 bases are TGTGCCAGCAGTGTCGGGACAGGAGCAGTCTACGAGCAGTACTTC. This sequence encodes CASSVGTGAVYEQYF.

The DNA for the CDR3 is TGTGCCAGCAGCTCCCCGCTGGCAGGGGACCAAGAGACCCAGTACTTC. It codes for CASSSPLAGDQETQYF. The rearrangement joins TRBV5-8 to TRBJ2-5; TRBD1 is a possible D gene (6 bases). The CDR3 has 16 amino acids. The V end was cut by 3 bases, the J end by 0 bases, with 15 bases between. CDR1 is SGHTS and CDR2 is YDEGEE in the germline V gene.

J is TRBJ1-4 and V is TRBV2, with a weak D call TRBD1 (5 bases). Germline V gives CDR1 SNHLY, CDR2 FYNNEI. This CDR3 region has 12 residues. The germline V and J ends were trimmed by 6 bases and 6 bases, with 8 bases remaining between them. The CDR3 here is CASRGLDEKLFF. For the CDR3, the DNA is TGTGCCAGCAGGGGACTTGATGAAAAACTGTTTTTT. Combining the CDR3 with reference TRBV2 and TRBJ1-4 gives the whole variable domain EPEVTQTPSHQVTQMGQEVILRCVPISNHLYFYWYRQILGQKVEFLVSFYNNEISEKSEIFDDQFSVERPDGSNFTLKIRSTKLEDSAMYFCASRGLDEKLFFGSGTQLSVL.

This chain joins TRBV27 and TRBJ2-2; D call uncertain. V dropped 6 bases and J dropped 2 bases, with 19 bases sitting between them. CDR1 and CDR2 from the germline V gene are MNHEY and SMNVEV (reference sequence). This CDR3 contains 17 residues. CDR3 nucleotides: TGTGCCAGCAGGCTCTCTAGTTACGGATCTAACACCGGGGAGCTGTTTTTT. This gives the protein CASRLSSYGSNTGELFF.

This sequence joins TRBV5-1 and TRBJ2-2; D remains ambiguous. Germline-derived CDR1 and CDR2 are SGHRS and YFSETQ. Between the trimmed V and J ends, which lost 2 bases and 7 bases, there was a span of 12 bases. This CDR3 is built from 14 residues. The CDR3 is CASSFNSGFGELFF. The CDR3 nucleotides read TGCGCCAGCAGCTTCAACAGTGGGTTCGGGGAGCTGTTTTTT. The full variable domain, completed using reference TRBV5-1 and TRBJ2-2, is KAGVTQTPRYLIKTRGQQVTLSCSPISGHRSVSWYQQTPGQGLQFLFEYFSETQRNKGNFPGRFSGRQFSNSRSEMNVSTLELGDSALYLCASSFNSGFGELFFGEGSRLTVL.

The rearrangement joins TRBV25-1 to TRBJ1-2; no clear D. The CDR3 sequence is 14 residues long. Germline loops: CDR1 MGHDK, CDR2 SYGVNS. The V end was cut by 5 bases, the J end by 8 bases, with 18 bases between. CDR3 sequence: CASSRMRAWEGYTF. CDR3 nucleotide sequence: TGTGCCAGCAGTCGAATGAGGGCCTGGGAGGGCTACACCTTC.

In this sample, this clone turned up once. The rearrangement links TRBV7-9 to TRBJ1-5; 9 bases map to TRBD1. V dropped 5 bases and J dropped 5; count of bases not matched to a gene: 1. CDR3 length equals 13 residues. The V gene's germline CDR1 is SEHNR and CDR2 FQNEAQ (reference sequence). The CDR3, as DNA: TGTGCCAGCAGCCGGACAGGGGATCAGCCCCAGCATTTT. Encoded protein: CASSRTGDQPQHF.

CDR3 DNA sequence: TGTGCCTGGAGCCTTAGCGGGGGACGACAAGAGACCCAGTACTTC. This gives the protein CAWSLSGGRQETQYF. The chain links TRBV30 to TRBJ2-5; 9 nucleotides line up with TRBD2. J lost 2 bases, V lost 3 bases, and 7 bases had no gene match. The germline CDR1 and CDR2 sequences are GTSNPN and SVGIG (reference sequence). The CDR3 has 15 amino acids.

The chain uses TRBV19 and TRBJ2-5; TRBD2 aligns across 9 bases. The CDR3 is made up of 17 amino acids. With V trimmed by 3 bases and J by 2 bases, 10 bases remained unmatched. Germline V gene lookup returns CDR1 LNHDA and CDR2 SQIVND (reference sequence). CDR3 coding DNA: TGTGCCAGTAGTATCGCGGGGGGGTCCCTCCCACAAGAGACCCAGTACTTC. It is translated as CASSIAGGSLPQETQYF.

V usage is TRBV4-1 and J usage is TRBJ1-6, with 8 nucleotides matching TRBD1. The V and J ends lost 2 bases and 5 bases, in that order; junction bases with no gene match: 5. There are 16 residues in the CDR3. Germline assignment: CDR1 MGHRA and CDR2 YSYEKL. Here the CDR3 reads CASSQLGDRHNSPLHF. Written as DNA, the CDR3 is TGCGCCAGCAGCCAACTAGGGGACAGGCATAATTCACCCCTCCACTTT.

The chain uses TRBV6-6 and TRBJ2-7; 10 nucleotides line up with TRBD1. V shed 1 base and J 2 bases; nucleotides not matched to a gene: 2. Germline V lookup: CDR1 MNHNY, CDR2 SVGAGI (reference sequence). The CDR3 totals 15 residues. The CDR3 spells CASSYFGTGAYEQYF. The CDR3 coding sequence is TGTGCCAGCAGTTACTTCGGGACAGGGGCCTACGAGCAGTACTTC.

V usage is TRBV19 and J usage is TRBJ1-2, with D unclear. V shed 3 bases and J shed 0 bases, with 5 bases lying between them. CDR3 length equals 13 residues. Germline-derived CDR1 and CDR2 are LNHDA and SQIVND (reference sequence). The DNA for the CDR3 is TGTGCCAGTAGTATGAGAGCTAACTATGGCTACACCTTC. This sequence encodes CASSMRANYGYTF.

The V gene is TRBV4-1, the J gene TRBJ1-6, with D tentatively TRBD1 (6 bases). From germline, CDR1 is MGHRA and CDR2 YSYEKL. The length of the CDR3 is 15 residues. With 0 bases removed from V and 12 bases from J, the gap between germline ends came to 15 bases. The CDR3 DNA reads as TGCGCCAGCAGCCAAGATACCCTAACAGGGATACCCCTCCACTTT. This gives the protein CASSQDTLTGIPLHF.

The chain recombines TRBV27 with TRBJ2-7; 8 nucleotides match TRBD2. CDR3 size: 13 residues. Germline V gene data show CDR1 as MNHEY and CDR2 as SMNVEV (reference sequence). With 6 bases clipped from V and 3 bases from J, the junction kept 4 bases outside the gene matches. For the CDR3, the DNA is TGTGCCAGCAGGTTAAGCGGGAGCTACGAGCAGTACTTC. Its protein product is CASRLSGSYEQYF.

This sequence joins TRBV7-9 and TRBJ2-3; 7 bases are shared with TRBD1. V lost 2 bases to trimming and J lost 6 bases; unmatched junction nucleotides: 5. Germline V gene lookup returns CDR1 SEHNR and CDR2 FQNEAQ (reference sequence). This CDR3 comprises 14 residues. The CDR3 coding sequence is TGTGCCAGCAGCTTATTGACAGGGACCGATACGCAGTATTTT. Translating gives CASSLLTGTDTQYF.

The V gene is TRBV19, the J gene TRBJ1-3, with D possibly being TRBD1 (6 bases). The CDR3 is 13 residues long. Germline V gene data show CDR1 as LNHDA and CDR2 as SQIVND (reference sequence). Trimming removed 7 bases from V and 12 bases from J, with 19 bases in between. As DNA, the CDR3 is TGTGCCAGTACCAACCCGAAGGGGGACCTCATATATTTT. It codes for CASTNPKGDLIYF.

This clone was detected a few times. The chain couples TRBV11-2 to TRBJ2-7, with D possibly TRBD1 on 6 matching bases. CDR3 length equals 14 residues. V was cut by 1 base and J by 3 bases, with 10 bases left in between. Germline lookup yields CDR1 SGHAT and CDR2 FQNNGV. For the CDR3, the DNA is TGTGCCAGCAGCTTAGGAGGGGGATACTACGAGCAGTACTTC. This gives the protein CASSLGGGYYEQYF.

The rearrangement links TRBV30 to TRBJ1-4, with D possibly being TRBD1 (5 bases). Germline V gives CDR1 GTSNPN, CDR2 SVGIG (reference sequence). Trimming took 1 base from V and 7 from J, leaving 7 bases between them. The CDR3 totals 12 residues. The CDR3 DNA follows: TGTGCCTGGAGTGCCCAGGGTGAAAAACTGTTTTTT. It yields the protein CAWSAQGEKLFF.

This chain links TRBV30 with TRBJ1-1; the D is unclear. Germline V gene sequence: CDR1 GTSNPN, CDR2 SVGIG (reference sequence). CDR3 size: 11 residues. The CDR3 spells CAYSEDTEAFF. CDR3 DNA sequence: TGTGCTTACTCGGAGGACACTGAAGCTTTCTTT.

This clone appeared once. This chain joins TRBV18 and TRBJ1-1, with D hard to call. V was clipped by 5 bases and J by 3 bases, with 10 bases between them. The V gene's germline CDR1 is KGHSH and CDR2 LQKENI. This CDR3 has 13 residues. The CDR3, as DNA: TGTGCCAGCTCAGAGGGAGGTTACACTGAAGCTTTCTTT. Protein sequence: CASSEGGYTEAFF.